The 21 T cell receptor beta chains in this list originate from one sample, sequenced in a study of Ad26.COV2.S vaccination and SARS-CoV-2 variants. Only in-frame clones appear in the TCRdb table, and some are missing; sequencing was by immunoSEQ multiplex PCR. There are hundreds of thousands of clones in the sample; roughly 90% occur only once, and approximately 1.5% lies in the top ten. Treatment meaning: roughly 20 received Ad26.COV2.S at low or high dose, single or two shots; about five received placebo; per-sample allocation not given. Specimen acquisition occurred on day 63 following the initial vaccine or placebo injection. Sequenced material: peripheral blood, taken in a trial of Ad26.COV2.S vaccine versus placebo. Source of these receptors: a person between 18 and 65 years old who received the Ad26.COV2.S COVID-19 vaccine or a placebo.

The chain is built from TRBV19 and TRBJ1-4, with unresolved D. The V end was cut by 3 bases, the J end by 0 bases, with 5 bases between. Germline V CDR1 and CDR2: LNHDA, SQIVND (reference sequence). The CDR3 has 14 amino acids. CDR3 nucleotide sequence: TGTGCCAGTAGTATCGTAGCAACTAATGAAAAACTGTTTTTT. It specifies CASSIVATNEKLFF.

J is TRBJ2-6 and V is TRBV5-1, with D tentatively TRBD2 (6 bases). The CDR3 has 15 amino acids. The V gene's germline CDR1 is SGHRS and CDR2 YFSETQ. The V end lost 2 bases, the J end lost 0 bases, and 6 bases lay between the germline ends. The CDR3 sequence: CASSFSGSGANVLTF. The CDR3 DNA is TGCGCCAGCAGCTTTAGCGGCTCTGGGGCCAACGTCCTGACTTTC.

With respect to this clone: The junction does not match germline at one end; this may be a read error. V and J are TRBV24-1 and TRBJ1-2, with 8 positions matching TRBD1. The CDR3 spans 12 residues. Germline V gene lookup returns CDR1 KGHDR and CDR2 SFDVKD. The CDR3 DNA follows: TGTGCCACCAGTGACCGGGACAGGCCTATAGAGTTC. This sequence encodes CATSDRDRPIEF.

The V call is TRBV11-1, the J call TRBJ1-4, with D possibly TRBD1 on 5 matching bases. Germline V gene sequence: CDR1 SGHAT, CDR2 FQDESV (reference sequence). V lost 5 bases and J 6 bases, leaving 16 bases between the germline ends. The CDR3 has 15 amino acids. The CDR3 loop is CASSRRKGVDEKLFF. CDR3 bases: TGTGCCAGCAGCCGACGGAAAGGGGTGGATGAAAAACTGTTTTTT.

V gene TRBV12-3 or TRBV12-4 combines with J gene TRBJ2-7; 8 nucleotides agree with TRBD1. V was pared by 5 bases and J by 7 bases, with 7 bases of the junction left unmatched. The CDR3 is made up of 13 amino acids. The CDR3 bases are TGTGCCAGCAGTCCAGGGGGCGCTGGGGAGCAGTACTTC. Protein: CASSPGGAGEQYF.

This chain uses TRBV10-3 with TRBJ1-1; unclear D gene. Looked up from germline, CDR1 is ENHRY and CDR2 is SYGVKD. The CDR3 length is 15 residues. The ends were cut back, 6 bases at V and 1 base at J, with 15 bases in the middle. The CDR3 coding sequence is TGTGCCATCAGAGACCCTAACGGCAAGAACACTGAAGCTTTCTTT. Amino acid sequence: CAIRDPNGKNTEAFF.

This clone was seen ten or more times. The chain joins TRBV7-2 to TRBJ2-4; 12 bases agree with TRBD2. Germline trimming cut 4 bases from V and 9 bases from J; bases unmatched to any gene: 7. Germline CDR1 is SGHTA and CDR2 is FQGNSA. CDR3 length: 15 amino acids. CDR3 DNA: TGTGCCAGCAGCTCCACTAGCGGGGGGAAGGGCATTCAGTACTTC. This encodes CASSSTSGGKGIQYF.

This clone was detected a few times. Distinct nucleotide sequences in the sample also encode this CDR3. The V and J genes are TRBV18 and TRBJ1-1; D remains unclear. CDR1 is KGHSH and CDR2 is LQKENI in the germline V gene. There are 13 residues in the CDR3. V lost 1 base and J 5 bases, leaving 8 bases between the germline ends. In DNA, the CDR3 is TGTGCCAGCTCACCACAGGGTTGGACTGAAGCTTTCTTT. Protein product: CASSPQGWTEAFF.

The CDR3 region has the DNA TGTGCCAGTACCGATAGGTTTTCCGCCAGCACAGATACGCAGTATTTT. This sequence encodes CASTDRFSASTDTQYF. The chain recombines TRBV19 with TRBJ2-3, with D uncertain. The V end lost 7 bases, the J end lost 0 bases, and 17 bases lay between the germline ends. The CDR3 loop spans 16 amino acids. Germline values: CDR1 LNHDA, CDR2 SQIVND (reference sequence).

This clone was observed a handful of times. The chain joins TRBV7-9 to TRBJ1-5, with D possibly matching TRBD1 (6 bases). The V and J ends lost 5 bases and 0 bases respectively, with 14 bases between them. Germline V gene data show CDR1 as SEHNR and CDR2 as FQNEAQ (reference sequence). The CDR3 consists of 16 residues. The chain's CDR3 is CASSNGQLLSNQPQHF. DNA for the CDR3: TGTGCCAGCAGCAACGGACAGCTCCTTAGCAATCAGCCCCAGCATTTT. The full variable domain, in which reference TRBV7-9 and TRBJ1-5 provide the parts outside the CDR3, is DTGVSQNPRHKITKRGQNVTFRCDPISEHNRLYWYRQTLGQGPEFLTYFQNEAQLEKSRLLSDRFSAERPKGSFSTLEIQRTEQGDSAMYLCASSNGQLLSNQPQHFGDGTRLSIL.

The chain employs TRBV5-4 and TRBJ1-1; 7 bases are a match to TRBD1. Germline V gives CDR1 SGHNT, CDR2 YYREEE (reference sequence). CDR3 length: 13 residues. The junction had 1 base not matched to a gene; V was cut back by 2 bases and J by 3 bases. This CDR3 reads CASSFQGDTEAFF. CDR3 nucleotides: TGTGCCAGCAGCTTTCAGGGGGACACTGAAGCTTTCTTT.

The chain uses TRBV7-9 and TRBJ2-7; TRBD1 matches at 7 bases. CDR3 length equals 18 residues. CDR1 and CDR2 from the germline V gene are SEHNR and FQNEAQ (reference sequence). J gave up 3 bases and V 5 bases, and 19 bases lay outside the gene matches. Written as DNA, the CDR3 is TGTGCCAGCAGCCCCGACAGGGTTGCTGTTTCCCCCAGCTACGAGCAGTACTTC. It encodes CASSPDRVAVSPSYEQYF.

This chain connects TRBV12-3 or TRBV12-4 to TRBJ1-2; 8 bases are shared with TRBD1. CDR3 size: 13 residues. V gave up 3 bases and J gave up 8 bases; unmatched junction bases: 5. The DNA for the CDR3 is TGTGCCAGCAGTTTTGGACAGGGCGACGGCTACACCTTC. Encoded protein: CASSFGQGDGYTF.

This CDR3 reads CASSQAGHSQYF. CDR3 in DNA: TGTGCCAGCAGCCAAGCGGGCCACTCGCAGTATTTT. The chain carries TRBV3-1 (or the pseudogene TRBV3-2) and TRBJ2-3; D remains ambiguous. V was clipped by 1 base and J by 10 bases, with 9 bases between them. This CDR3 comprises 12 residues. Germline lookup yields CDR1 LGHDT and CDR2 YNNKEL (reference sequence).

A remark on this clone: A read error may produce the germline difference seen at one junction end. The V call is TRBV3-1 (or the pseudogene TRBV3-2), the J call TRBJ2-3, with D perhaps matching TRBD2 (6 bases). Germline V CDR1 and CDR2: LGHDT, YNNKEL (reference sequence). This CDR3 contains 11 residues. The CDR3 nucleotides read TGTGCCAGCAGCCAGCATGGAGGGAAAGTTTTT. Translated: CASSQHGGKVF.

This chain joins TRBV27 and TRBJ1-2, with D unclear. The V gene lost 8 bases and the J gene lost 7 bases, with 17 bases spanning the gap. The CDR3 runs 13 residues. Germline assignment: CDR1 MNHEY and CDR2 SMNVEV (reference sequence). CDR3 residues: CASSISRLVGYTF. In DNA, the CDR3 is TGTGCCAGCTCCATCTCCAGACTGGTTGGCTACACCTTC.

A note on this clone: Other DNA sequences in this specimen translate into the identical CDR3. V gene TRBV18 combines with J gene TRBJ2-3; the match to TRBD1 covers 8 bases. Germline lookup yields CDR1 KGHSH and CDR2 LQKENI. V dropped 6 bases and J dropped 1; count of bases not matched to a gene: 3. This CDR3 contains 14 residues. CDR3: CASSPTGGTDTQYF. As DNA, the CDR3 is TGTGCCAGCTCCCCGACAGGGGGCACAGATACGCAGTATTTT.

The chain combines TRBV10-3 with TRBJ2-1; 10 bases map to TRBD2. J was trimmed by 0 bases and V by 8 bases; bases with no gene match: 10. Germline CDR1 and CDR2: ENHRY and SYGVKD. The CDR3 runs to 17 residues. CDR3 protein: CAIGRTSGQSSYNEQFF. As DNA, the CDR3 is TGTGCCATCGGGAGGACTAGCGGCCAGAGCTCCTACAATGAGCAGTTCTTC.

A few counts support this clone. The CDR3 region is CASNRVTEQYF. As DNA, the CDR3 is TGTGCCAGCAATAGAGTGACAGAGCAGTACTTC. The chain recombines TRBV6-4 with TRBJ2-7; D gene unclear. Trimming shortened V by 7 bases and J by 7 bases, and 11 bases separated the two germline ends. Per germline, CDR1 MRHNA and CDR2 SNTAGT. The CDR3 contains 11 residues.

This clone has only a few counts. CDR3 DNA sequence: TGTGCCAGCAGCCAAGACCTCGGACAGGGGAACACTGAAGCTTTCTTT. The encoded protein is CASSQDLGQGNTEAFF. The chain has TRBV3-1 (or the pseudogene TRBV3-2) and TRBJ1-1; 8 bases are shared with TRBD1. Germline V gene lookup returns CDR1 LGHDT and CDR2 YNNKEL (reference sequence). Germline trimming cut 0 bases from V and 1 base from J; bases unmatched to any gene: 4. The CDR3 contains 16 residues.

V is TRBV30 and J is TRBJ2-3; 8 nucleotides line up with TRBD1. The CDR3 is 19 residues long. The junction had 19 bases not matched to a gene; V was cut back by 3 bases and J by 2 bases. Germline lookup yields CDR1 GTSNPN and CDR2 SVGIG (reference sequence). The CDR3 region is CAWSGPYLRDRTITDTQYF. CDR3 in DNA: TGTGCCTGGAGCGGCCCTTATCTACGGGACAGGACAATCACAGATACGCAGTATTTT.